This T cell receptor (beta chain) stems from a study of blood T cell repertoires in COVID-19. Study as a whole: The samples span acute and convalescent COVID-19 from the United States, Italy and Spain. The analysed material was cDNA or gDNA that came from T cells, B-cell-depleted T cells, or PBMCs.

The CDR3 consists of 14 residues. CDR1 and CDR2 (germline): LNHDA, SQIVND (reference sequence). V gave up 10 bases and J gave up 8 bases; unmatched junction bases: 14. Study processing details: The authors estimated nucleated cell counts from reference gene primer amplification. Using immunoSEQ multiplex PCR, the repertoire was profiled, and TCRdb retains in-frame clones only, with some absent. V, J and clone size derive from that table, while D and trimming were established from the DNA sequence. This table has about 71,000 clones, 86% appearing once. This clone was seen more than once but under ten times.

The sequence was collected from a man aged 30 to 39 with acute or convalescent COVID-19. Input material: peripheral blood. The chain links TRBV19 to TRBJ2-1, with TRBD2 identical over 7 bases. CDR3 loop: CATTAGLRLYEQFF. CDR3 nucleotide sequence: TGTGCCACCACAGCGGGACTCAGGCTGTATGAGCAGTTCTTC.